This entry lists 27 T cell receptor beta chains sequenced from one sample in a study of T-cell reconstitution after alpha-beta-depleted transplantation in children. Preparation of the TCRbeta library used unique molecular identifiers. TCRdb re-called the PCR reads through MiXCR, storing one row per CDR3 protein. The table records some 290,000 distinct CDR3 sequences, 9.5% to 10% of them present only once. The material sequenced was PBMCs from the stem cell graft donor, taken from the stem cell graft. These receptors were obtained from a human donor who donated a stem cell graft to a child with SCID.

This chain connects TRBV6-1 to TRBJ1-4; D may be TRBD1 (5 bases). Germline V lookup: CDR1 MNHNS, CDR2 SASEGT. The CDR3 contains 14 residues. Trimming cost V 6 bases and J 8 bases, with 16 bases left between them. CDR3 nucleotide sequence: TGTGCCAGCAGCCCTCGACAGAAGGGAGAAAAACTGTTTTTT. Translating gives CASSPRQKGEKLFF.

This clonotype was counted between two and nine times. The chain joins TRBV5-5 to TRBJ1-1; 7 positions match TRBD1. The CDR3 consists of 16 residues. Germline-derived CDR1 and CDR2 are SGHKS and YYEKEE (reference sequence). J was trimmed by 0 bases and V by 2 bases; bases with no gene match: 7. The CDR3 nucleotides are TGTGCCAGCAGCTTCGACAGGGTTGGGGTGAACACTGAAGCTTTCTTT. Amino acid sequence: CASSFDRVGVNTEAFF. Together with reference TRBV5-5 and TRBJ1-1, the CDR3 gives the full variable domain: DAGVTQSPTHLIKTRGQQVTLRCSPISGHKSVSWYQQVLGQGPQFIFQYYEKEERGRGNFPDRFSARQFPNYSSELNVNALLLGDSALYLCASSFDRVGVNTEAFFGQGTRLTVV.

The V gene is TRBV7-9, the J gene TRBJ2-7; D not certain. CDR1 SEHNR and CDR2 FQNEAQ come from the germline V gene (reference sequence). The CDR3 consists of 12 residues. Deletions cut 8 bases from V and 2 bases from J, with 10 bases between. DNA for the CDR3: TGTGCCAGCTCGGGTCTTCCCTACGAGCAGTACTTC. This gives the protein CASSGLPYEQYF. The whole variable domain, filled in from reference TRBV7-9 and TRBJ2-7, reads DTGVSQNPRHKITKRGQNVTFRCDPISEHNRLYWYRQTLGQGPEFLTYFQNEAQLEKSRLLSDRFSAERPKGSFSTLEIQRTEQGDSAMYLCASSGLPYEQYFGPGTRLTVT.

This clonotype came up a few times. The rearrangement joins TRBV11-1 to TRBJ2-2, with 10 bases aligning to TRBD2. There are 18 residues in the CDR3. V was pared by 3 bases and J by 4 bases, with 11 bases of the junction left unmatched. The germline V gene has CDR1 SGHAT and CDR2 FQDESV (reference sequence). CDR3 nucleotide sequence: TGTGCCAGCAGCTTTAAAAGCGGGGGGGCCTTGGCCACCGGGGAGCTGTTTTTT. Its translation: CASSFKSGGALATGELFF.

V is TRBV11-2 and J is TRBJ2-4; possibly TRBD1 or TRBD2 for D (5 bases each). The CDR3 has 20 amino acids. The V gene's germline CDR1 is SGHAT and CDR2 FQNNGV. Trimming left V 3 bases short and J 0 bases short, with 24 bases between. The CDR3 sequence is CASSLPRRGATTLAKNIQYF. CDR3 DNA: TGTGCCAGCAGCTTGCCCCGAAGAGGGGCAACAACTCTAGCCAAAAACATTCAGTACTTC.

This clonotype was recorded many times. The rearrangement uses TRBV10-3 and TRBJ1-4, with D tentatively TRBD1 (5 bases). There are 15 residues in the CDR3. From germline, CDR1 is ENHRY and CDR2 SYGVKD. The V gene lost 0 bases and the J gene lost 6 bases, with 11 bases spanning the gap. In DNA form, the CDR3 reads TGTGCCATCAGTGAGTCAGGGGTGTCCGATGAAAAACTGTTTTTT. It is translated as CAISESGVSDEKLFF.

J is TRBJ2-1 and V is TRBV10-3; 8 bases match TRBD2. The CDR3 runs to 18 residues. The V and J ends lost 0 bases and 7 bases, in that order; junction bases with no gene match: 14. The germline V gene has CDR1 ENHRY and CDR2 SYGVKD. Written as DNA, the CDR3 is TGTGCCATCAGTGAGTCAGGATCGGGAGGGTCCCCTGAGAATGAGCAGTTCTTC. Its translation is CAISESGSGGSPENEQFF.

This clonotype was detected ten times or more. V and J are TRBV7-9 and TRBJ2-2, with 7 bases that match TRBD2. The germline gives CDR1 SEHNR, CDR2 FQNEAQ (reference sequence). V dropped 5 bases and J dropped 4; count of bases not matched to a gene: 10. The CDR3 length is 16 residues. The CDR3 region has the DNA TGTGCCAGCAGCACACATACTAGCGAGACCACCGGGGAGCTGTTTTTT. Translation gives CASSTHTSETTGELFF.

Many counts were recorded for this clonotype. The chain recombines TRBV12-3 or TRBV12-4 with TRBJ2-6, with D perhaps assigned TRBD1 or TRBD2 (5 bases each). This CDR3 is 15 amino acids long. Trimming stripped 3 bases from V and 2 bases from J, with 8 bases between. CDR3 region: CASSFRDPGANVLTF. CDR3 coding DNA: TGTGCCAGCAGTTTTCGGGACCCTGGGGCCAACGTCCTGACTTTC.

This clonotype came up many times. The chain has TRBV20-1 and TRBJ1-1, with TRBD1 as a possible D gene (5 bases). This CDR3 spans 15 amino acids. Trimming pared 4 bases from V and 0 bases from J, leaving 15 bases between. Per the germline V gene, CDR1 is DFQATT and CDR2 is SNEGSKA (reference sequence). The CDR3: CSATITGLLNTEAFF. The CDR3 DNA sequence: TGCAGTGCTACCATTACGGGACTCTTGAACACTGAAGCTTTCTTT.

At least ten counts were recorded for this clonotype. The chain has TRBV12-3 or TRBV12-4 and TRBJ2-2; D is ambiguous. Trimming removed 10 bases at V and 10 bases at J, with 22 bases between. The CDR3 is made up of 14 amino acids. CDR3 residues: CATRYVSNREELFF. In DNA form, the CDR3 reads TGTGCCACCCGATATGTCTCAAACCGAGAGGAGCTGTTTTTT.

This clonotype has only a few counts. The rearrangement uses TRBV20-1 and TRBJ2-2; unclear D gene. V was cut by 3 bases and J by 1 base, with 6 bases left in between. CDR1 DFQATT and CDR2 SNEGSKA come from the germline V gene (reference sequence). This CDR3 comprises 13 residues. The CDR3 loop is CSARSRNTGELFF. Written as DNA, the CDR3 is TGCAGTGCTAGGTCCCGGAACACCGGGGAGCTGTTTTTT.

Many counts were recorded for this clonotype. The rearrangement links TRBV15 to TRBJ2-1, with 7 positions matching TRBD2. From germline, CDR1 is LNHNV and CDR2 YYDKDF (reference sequence). Losses at the gene ends were 3 bases for V and 5 bases for J; bases not matched to a gene: 7. The length of the CDR3 is 15 residues. Here the CDR3 DNA reads TGTGCCACCAGCAGGGGGGACCGGGGGGACAATGAGCAGTTCTTC. Protein: CATSRGDRGDNEQFF.

This clonotype was seen more than once but under ten times. The V gene is TRBV12-3 or TRBV12-4, the J gene TRBJ2-7; the D gene could be TRBD1 or TRBD2 (5 bases each). The ends were cut back, 1 base at V and 0 bases at J, with 10 bases in the middle. This CDR3 has 15 amino acids. The CDR3 here is CASSLGDPGSYEQYF. The CDR3 region has the DNA TGTGCCAGCAGTTTAGGGGACCCGGGCTCCTACGAGCAGTACTTC.

In its sample, this clonotype was seen a few times. V is TRBV27 and J is TRBJ2-1; 11 positions match TRBD2. The germline CDR1 and CDR2 sequences are MNHEY and SMNVEV (reference sequence). The CDR3 sequence is 22 residues long. The V segment lost 4 bases and the J segment 0 bases; nucleotides outside the gene matches: 20. CDR3 sequence reads: CASSSPLASGGTLDPSYNEQFF. CDR3 DNA: TGTGCCAGCAGTTCCCCCCTGGCTAGCGGGGGGACCCTAGACCCCTCCTACAATGAGCAGTTCTTC.

The V call is TRBV7-8, the J call TRBJ2-7; D possibly corresponds to TRBD1 (5 bases). Trimming stripped 3 bases from V and 2 bases from J, with 14 bases between. Per the germline V gene, CDR1 is SGHVS and CDR2 is FQNEAQ. CDR3 size: 15 residues. CDR3 amino acids: CASSFLRAGPYEQYF. The CDR3 coding sequence is TGTGCCAGCAGCTTCCTGAGAGCAGGGCCCTACGAGCAGTACTTC.

The V and J genes are TRBV4-1 and TRBJ2-3, with no clear D. The germline gives CDR1 MGHRA, CDR2 YSYEKL. The CDR3 extends over 15 amino acids. V was shortened by 1 base and J by 3 bases, with 11 bases between the two germline ends. CDR3 region: CASSQGEVQTDTQYF. CDR3 nucleotides: TGCGCCAGCAGCCAAGGAGAGGTTCAGACAGATACGCAGTATTTT.

This clonotype has only a few counts. The gene calls are TRBV11-2 and TRBJ2-2; D is perhaps TRBD1 (8 bases). Germline V gene data show CDR1 as SGHAT and CDR2 as FQNNGV. V was trimmed by 5 bases and J by 9 bases, leaving 25 bases between them. The CDR3 has 17 residues. CDR3 nucleotide sequence: TGTGCCAGCAGCGTGGGGGGGGACAGGCCCATACCGAGGGAGCTGTTTTTT. This gives the protein CASSVGGDRPIPRELFF.

This clonotype has only a few counts. The CDR3 reads CASSYGTLIYEQFF. The CDR3 DNA sequence: TGTGCCAGCAGTTACGGGACACTGATTTATGAGCAGTTCTTC. The V and J genes are TRBV6-5 and TRBJ2-1; possibly TRBD1 for D (6 bases). The CDR3 is 14 amino acids. V lost 2 bases to trimming and J lost 8 bases, with 13 bases between them. Germline loops: CDR1 MNHEY, CDR2 SVGAGI.

This clonotype showed up many times. This chain connects TRBV7-3 to TRBJ2-1, with 7 bases matching TRBD2. Germline V gene sequence: CDR1 SGHTA, CDR2 FQGTGA. The CDR3 is 16 amino acids. The V and J ends lost 3 bases and 0 bases, in that order; junction bases with no gene match: 5. The CDR3 sequence is CASSLTGGYSYNEQFF. The CDR3 region has the DNA TGTGCCAGCAGCTTGACGGGGGGATACTCCTACAATGAGCAGTTCTTC.

A few counts support this clonotype. V is TRBV10-3 and J is TRBJ1-6, with unresolved D. V dropped 0 bases and J dropped 9 bases, with 15 bases sitting between them. CDR3 size: 16 residues. The germline CDR1 and CDR2 sequences are ENHRY and SYGVKD. In DNA, the CDR3 is TGTGCCATCAGTGAGTCGTGGCAGCTCCTACTTTCACCCCTCCACTTT. This encodes CAISESWQLLLSPLHF.

There are many counts of this clonotype. The chain joins TRBV6-5 to TRBJ2-7; no definite D call. CDR1 and CDR2 from the germline V gene are MNHEY and SVGAGI. The CDR3 is 12 residues long. Trimming pared 6 bases from V and 8 bases from J, leaving 14 bases between. The CDR3 nucleotides are TGTGCCAGCAGCCGCACGCAAGGCCAGCAGTACTTC. Translated, it gives CASSRTQGQQYF.

This clonotype was picked up many times. The chain is built from TRBV6-5 and TRBJ1-6, with 7 positions matching TRBD1. Germline V gene lookup returns CDR1 MNHEY and CDR2 SVGAGI. CDR3 length: 15 residues. Trimming removed 6 bases from V and 4 bases from J; junction bases left unmatched: 6. The CDR3 nucleotides read TGTGCCAGCAGCCCCGGGACAGAATATAATTCACCCCTCCACTTT. It yields the protein CASSPGTEYNSPLHF.

This clonotype was seen a few times. The DNA of the CDR3 is TGCAGTGCGCGCCCACATGGACCTCAGCAGTACTTC. Translation: CSARPHGPQQYF. V and J are TRBV20-1 and TRBJ2-7; D unclear. CDR1 is DFQATT, CDR2 SNEGSKA, per germline (reference sequence). This CDR3 has 12 residues. The germline V and J ends were trimmed by 6 bases and 8 bases, with 17 bases remaining between them.

This clonotype was counted a few times. The chain employs TRBV6-1 and TRBJ2-1; 11 bases line up with TRBD2. This CDR3 region has 15 residues. Losses at the gene ends were 5 bases for V and 5 bases for J; bases not matched to a gene: 5. CDR1 MNHNS and CDR2 SASEGT come from the germline V gene. This chain's CDR3 is CASSRSGGGHNEQFF. The DNA of the CDR3 is TGTGCCAGCAGTCGTAGCGGGGGGGGACACAATGAGCAGTTCTTC.

This clonotype was detected only a few times. The rearrangement links TRBV12-3 or TRBV12-4 to TRBJ1-2; unclear D gene. Trimming shortened V by 8 bases and J by 8 bases, and 12 bases separated the two germline ends. This CDR3 spans 11 amino acids. For the CDR3, the DNA is TGTGCCAGCGGAATGAGGTGGGGCTACACCTTC. It specifies CASGMRWGYTF.

The J gene is TRBJ2-7, the V gene TRBV12-3 or TRBV12-4; either TRBD1 or TRBD2 may supply D (5 bases each). This CDR3 spans 14 amino acids. V was pared by 6 bases and J by 3 bases, with 15 bases between. Written as DNA, the CDR3 is TGTGCCAGCAGCCCTGCCGGGGCCTTCTACGAGCAGTACTTC. It translates to CASSPAGAFYEQYF.